What follows are 8 T cell receptor beta chains derived from one specimen sequenced in a study of blood T cell repertoires in COVID-19. Sequenced by immunoSEQ multiplex PCR; TCRdb stores in-frame clones only, minus some. The sample yields under 350,000 clones, 86% seen once. Sequencing was done on a sample of PBMCs or T cells enriched from blood (not recorded which). The source is a woman in her forties with acute COVID-19.

This clone was seen a few times. The chain links TRBV7-9 to TRBJ2-7, with a possible D match to TRBD2 (5 bases). Trimming cost V 1 base and J 3 bases, with 13 bases left between them. CDR3 length equals 15 residues. Germline V gene lookup returns CDR1 SEHNR and CDR2 FQNEAQ (reference sequence). The CDR3 region is CASSLEAGPNYEQYF. As DNA, the CDR3 is TGTGCCAGCAGCTTAGAGGCGGGTCCCAACTACGAGCAGTACTTC.

This chain connects TRBV20-1 to TRBJ2-7; possibly TRBD2 for D (6 bases). V lost 3 bases to trimming and J lost 1 base, with 10 bases between them. CDR1 DFQATT and CDR2 SNEGSKA come from the germline V gene (reference sequence). This CDR3 is built from 13 residues. Here the CDR3 DNA reads TGCAGTGCTAGTATGGGGGGTTCCTACGAGCAGTACTTC. It specifies CSASMGGSYEQYF.

This clone was counted between two and nine times. This sequence joins TRBV28 and TRBJ1-4; the D gene is possibly TRBD1 (5 bases). CDR1 is MDHEN, CDR2 SYDVKM, per germline. The length of the CDR3 is 12 residues. Trimming shortened V by 7 bases and J by 9 bases, and 12 bases separated the two germline ends. CDR3 in amino acids: CASTGGTKKLFF. The CDR3 DNA is TGTGCCAGCACCGGAGGGACCAAAAAACTGTTTTTT. The full variable domain, in which reference TRBV28 and TRBJ1-4 provide the parts outside the CDR3, is DVKVTQSSRYLVKRTGEKVFLECVQDMDHENMFWYRQDPGLGLRLIYFSYDVKMKEKGDIPEGYSVSREKKERFSLILESASTNQTSMYLCASTGGTKKLFFGSGTQLSVL.

V and J are TRBV7-9 and TRBJ2-5, with 13 bases that match TRBD2. Trimming removed 4 bases from V and 5 bases from J; junction bases left unmatched: 16. The CDR3 contains 19 residues. Germline-derived CDR1 and CDR2 are SEHNR and FQNEAQ (reference sequence). In nucleotides, the CDR3 is TGTGCCAGCAGCTACAGGACTAGCGGGGGATCAATGATCATGGAGACCCAGTACTTC. Protein: CASSYRTSGGSMIMETQYF.

The chain uses TRBV11-2 and TRBJ1-3; possible D gene TRBD1, 6 bases. Between the trimmed V and J ends, which lost 5 bases and 4 bases, there was a span of 18 bases. There are 16 residues in the CDR3. Germline CDR1 reads SGHAT; CDR2 reads FQNNGV. CDR3 in amino acids: CASSLGQTLRGNTIYF. CDR3 DNA sequence: TGTGCCAGCAGCCTAGGACAGACCCTACGGGGAAACACCATATATTTT. The complete variable domain, with remaining parts taken from reference TRBV11-2 and TRBJ1-3, reads EAGVAQSPRYKIIEKRQSVAFWCNPISGHATLYWYQQILGQGPKLLIQFQNNGVVDDSQLPKDRFSAERLKGVDSTLKIQPAKLEDSAVYLCASSLGQTLRGNTIYFGEGSWLTVV.

This clone has only a few counts. This chain connects TRBV6-2 or TRBV6-3 to TRBJ1-1; 8 nucleotides agree with TRBD1. The junction had 20 bases not matched to a gene; V was cut back by 5 bases and J by 3 bases. The CDR3 has 19 residues. Germline lookup yields CDR1 MNHEY and CDR2 SVGEGT. CDR3 sequence (DNA): TGTGCCAGCAGTCGCCGACAGGGGAAGGCCCGCGAGGCGCACACTGAAGCTTTCTTT. Translated: CASSRRQGKAREAHTEAFF.

The V call is TRBV7-9, the J call TRBJ1-3; unclear D gene. Looked up from germline, CDR1 is SEHNR and CDR2 is FQNEAQ (reference sequence). The CDR3 has 14 residues. Trimming cost V 7 bases and J 0 bases, with 10 bases left between them. CDR3 region: CASNPANSGNTIYF. The CDR3 bases are TGTGCCAGCAACCCAGCGAACTCTGGAAACACCATATATTTT.

This sequence joins TRBV12-5 and TRBJ1-3; D uncertain. The CDR3 extends over 15 amino acids. Trimming cost V 7 bases and J 0 bases, with 13 bases left between them. The germline CDR1 and CDR2 sequences are LGHNT and FRNRAP. The CDR3 loop is CASAAGTSSGNTIYF. Written as DNA, the CDR3 is TGTGCTAGTGCGGCAGGAACCTCCTCTGGAAACACCATATATTTT.